The 30 T cell receptor beta chains listed next were all sequenced from one sample in a study of T cells in Graves' hyperthyroidism and ophthalmopathy. Amplified TCR beta CDR3 regions derived from RNA transcripts. The study used the HTBI primer set for a first-round RT-PCR of the TCR CDR3. TCRdb re-called the multiplex PCR reads through MiXCR, storing one row per CDR3 protein. The sample has roughly 180,000 distinct CDR3 sequences; 9.4% are singletons. The sample consisted of blood. These receptors were obtained from a woman aged 18-29 years with Graves' hyperthyroidism that later progressed to Graves' ophthalmopathy.

This clonotype has a count of ten or more. The V gene is TRBV29-1, the J gene TRBJ2-3; 7 nucleotides align to TRBD1. Germline V lookup: CDR1 SQVTM, CDR2 ANQGSEA. The junction had 7 bases not matched to a gene; V was cut back by 6 bases and J by 4 bases. This CDR3 region has 13 residues. The CDR3 is CSVSGQVSDTQYF. CDR3 bases: TGCAGCGTCAGCGGACAGGTCTCAGATACGCAGTATTTT.

In this sample, this clonotype turned up many times. The chain joins TRBV20-1 to TRBJ2-1, with 11 bases identical to TRBD2. After removal of 5 bases from V and 6 bases from J, the junction contained 15 bases not matched to a gene. The germline gives CDR1 DFQATT, CDR2 SNEGSKA (reference sequence). This CDR3 contains 17 residues. The CDR3 loop is CSAEDLRSGTSGNEQFF. In DNA, the CDR3 is TGCAGTGCTGAAGACCTCCGTTCCGGGACTAGCGGCAATGAGCAGTTCTTC.

This clonotype was seen ten or more times. The chain links TRBV6-1 to TRBJ2-7; D may correspond to TRBD1 or TRBD2 (5 bases each). This CDR3 spans 14 amino acids. The germline V gene encodes CDR1 MNHNS and CDR2 SASEGT. Between the trimmed V and J ends, which lost 6 bases and 0 bases, there was a span of 12 bases. This CDR3 reads CASRRDGISYEQYF. As DNA, the CDR3 is TGTGCCAGCAGACGGGACGGGATCTCCTACGAGCAGTACTTC.

This clonotype was seen repeatedly, ten times or more. The chain employs TRBV27 and TRBJ1-2; D is ambiguous. CDR3 size: 15 residues. In germline, CDR1 is MNHEY, CDR2 SMNVEV (reference sequence). Trimming removed 3 bases from V and 0 bases from J, with 11 bases in between. CDR3 nucleotide sequence: TGTGCCAGCAGTTTGACCAGTGAAGCTAACTATGGCTACACCTTC. Protein sequence: CASSLTSEANYGYTF.

The chain carries TRBV5-4 and TRBJ2-7; D remains ambiguous. The V and J ends lost 6 bases and 0 bases respectively, with 13 bases between them. The length of the CDR3 is 14 residues. Germline values: CDR1 SGHNT, CDR2 YYREEE (reference sequence). In DNA form, the CDR3 reads TGTGCCAGCACCTCGGGCGACCCCTCCTACGAGCAGTACTTC. Translation: CASTSGDPSYEQYF.

At least ten counts were recorded for this clonotype. This chain uses TRBV7-9 with TRBJ2-3; D remains ambiguous. V lost 2 bases to trimming and J lost 1 base, with 7 bases between them. Germline V gene data show CDR1 as SEHNR and CDR2 as FQNEAQ (reference sequence). This CDR3 spans 14 amino acids. DNA for the CDR3: TGTGCCAGCAGCTTAAACCTAGGCACAGATACGCAGTATTTT. It translates to CASSLNLGTDTQYF.

This clonotype showed up just a few times. The V gene is TRBV5-4, the J gene TRBJ1-4; D is unresolved. The CDR3 is 14 amino acids. Per germline, CDR1 SGHNT and CDR2 YYREEE (reference sequence). V was pared by 4 bases and J by 2 bases, with 9 bases between. The CDR3 loop is CASSRVGTNEKLFF. In DNA, the CDR3 is TGTGCCAGCAGCCGGGTGGGCACTAATGAAAAACTGTTTTTT.

The chain links TRBV9 to TRBJ1-6, with 11 bases identical to TRBD1. The junction had 15 bases not matched to a gene; V was cut back by 4 bases and J by 9 bases. Germline assignment: CDR1 SGDLS and CDR2 YYNGEE. CDR3 length: 18 residues. The CDR3: CASSFHGPGQGERSPLHF. The CDR3 bases are TGTGCCAGCAGCTTCCATGGACCGGGACAGGGGGAACGTTCACCCCTCCACTTT.

In its sample, this clonotype was seen many times. This chain connects TRBV7-9 to TRBJ2-4; 9 bases fit TRBD1. Looked up from germline, CDR1 is SEHNR and CDR2 is FQNEAQ (reference sequence). The junction had 7 bases not matched to a gene; V was cut back by 3 bases and J by 7 bases. This CDR3 spans 15 amino acids. The CDR3 sequence is CASSLGGTGKNIQYF. The DNA for the CDR3 is TGTGCCAGCAGCTTGGGAGGGACAGGGAAGAACATTCAGTACTTC. Full variable domain (missing parts from reference TRBV7-9 and TRBJ2-4): DTGVSQNPRHKITKRGQNVTFRCDPISEHNRLYWYRQTLGQGPEFLTYFQNEAQLEKSRLLSDRFSAERPKGSFSTLEIQRTEQGDSAMYLCASSLGGTGKNIQYFGAGTRLSVL.

The V and J genes are TRBV6-1 and TRBJ1-6, with D possibly TRBD1 on 5 matching bases. Trimming pared 4 bases from V and 9 bases from J, leaving 16 bases between. This CDR3 has 15 amino acids. Germline V CDR1 and CDR2: MNHNS, SASEGT. The CDR3 spells CASSVRPPGGSPLHF. The CDR3 bases are TGTGCCAGCAGTGTCCGACCCCCGGGGGGTTCACCCCTCCACTTT.

This clonotype was seen at least ten times. The rearrangement joins TRBV6-6 to TRBJ2-1; TRBD2 aligns across 9 bases. The CDR3 extends over 15 amino acids. Germline trimming cut 2 bases from V and 9 bases from J; bases unmatched to any gene: 8. CDR1 and CDR2 (germline): MNHNY, SVGAGI (reference sequence). This chain's CDR3 is CASSYEGGRASEQFF. CDR3 sequence (DNA): TGTGCCAGCAGTTACGAAGGCGGGAGGGCCTCTGAGCAGTTCTTC.

This clonotype was counted between two and nine times. The chain links TRBV5-6 to TRBJ2-5, with D tentatively TRBD2 (6 bases). This CDR3 is built from 15 residues. With 4 bases removed from V and 5 bases from J, the gap between germline ends came to 18 bases. CDR1 SGHDT and CDR2 YYEEEE come from the germline V gene. The CDR3 DNA follows: TGTGCCAGCAGCCTGCGAACTAGCCGGGACGAGACCCAGTACTTC. Its protein product is CASSLRTSRDETQYF.

This clonotype showed up many times. V usage is TRBV4-2 and J usage is TRBJ1-5, with TRBD1 identical over 9 bases. The V segment lost 1 base and the J segment 6 bases; nucleotides outside the gene matches: 13. CDR3 length equals 18 residues. The germline V gene has CDR1 LGHNA and CDR2 YNFKEQ. This CDR3 is CASSQGTAGDRERQPQHF. CDR3 DNA sequence: TGTGCCAGCAGCCAAGGCACCGCGGGGGACAGGGAACGTCAGCCCCAGCATTTT.

This clonotype appeared many times. This chain uses TRBV29-1 with TRBJ1-1; 7 bases align to TRBD1. This CDR3 spans 13 amino acids. Germline CDR1 reads SQVTM; CDR2 reads ANQGSEA. V shed 3 bases, J shed 1 base, and the junction held 2 bases outside the gene matches. The CDR3 region has the DNA TGCAGCGTTGAGAGGACAGGGAACACTGAAGCTTTCTTT. Residues: CSVERTGNTEAFF.

This clonotype was seen at least ten times. The V and J genes are TRBV16 and TRBJ2-7; tentative D call: TRBD1 (6 bases). This CDR3 region has 14 residues. Germline V lookup: CDR1 KGHSY, CDR2 FQNENV. Trimming shortened V by 3 bases and J by 5 bases, and 14 bases separated the two germline ends. CDR3 residues: CASSHNTGTHEQYF. The CDR3 nucleotides read TGTGCCAGCAGCCACAATACAGGGACCCACGAGCAGTACTTC.

This clonotype came up many times. This chain links TRBV7-9 with TRBJ2-7; no reliable D call. Looked up from germline, CDR1 is SEHNR and CDR2 is FQNEAQ (reference sequence). Deletions cut 5 bases from V and 0 bases from J, with 8 bases between. The CDR3 has 13 residues. The DNA for the CDR3 is TGTGCCAGCAGCATATCTAGCTCCTACGAGCAGTACTTC. Translation gives CASSISSSYEQYF.

This chain joins TRBV5-1 and TRBJ1-2, with D unclear. CDR1 is SGHRS, CDR2 YFSETQ, per germline. The V end was cut by 1 base, the J end by 3 bases, with 13 bases between. The CDR3 has 15 residues. The CDR3 is CASSLNFQPDYGYTF. DNA for the CDR3: TGCGCCAGCAGCTTGAACTTCCAGCCGGACTATGGCTACACCTTC.

This clonotype was seen ten or more times. The chain has TRBV30 and TRBJ1-2; the match to TRBD1 covers 8 bases. The trim removed 4 bases at V and 4 bases at J, leaving 8 bases unmatched. Germline V gene sequence: CDR1 GTSNPN, CDR2 SVGIG (reference sequence). The CDR3 runs to 14 residues. The CDR3 region is CAWTVTGVAYGYTF. The CDR3 DNA reads TGTGCCTGGACTGTGACAGGGGTTGCCTATGGCTACACCTTC.

The rearrangement joins TRBV20-1 to TRBJ2-1, with D hard to call. Germline V gene sequence: CDR1 DFQATT, CDR2 SNEGSKA (reference sequence). The CDR3 sequence is 15 residues long. V shed 1 base and J shed 0 bases, with 10 bases lying between them. CDR3 bases: TGCAGTGCTAGAGTCGAGGAGAGCTCCTACAATGAGCAGTTCTTC. Protein product: CSARVEESSYNEQFF.

Details on this clonotype: A much larger clonotype is one base distant, so this may be a read error. V and J are TRBV20-1 and TRBJ1-6; D is possibly TRBD1 (5 bases). Per the germline V gene, CDR1 is DFQATT and CDR2 is SNEGSKA (reference sequence). The CDR3 extends over 14 amino acids. V lost 6 bases to trimming and J lost 7 bases, with 16 bases between them. CDR3 coding DNA: TGCAGTGCACGGGGCAGTCAGGAGAATTCACCCCTCCACTTT. Its translation: CSARGSQENSPLHF.

The chain employs TRBV5-1 and TRBJ2-5; D might be TRBD2 (6 bases). V was shortened by 5 bases and J by 5 bases, with 7 bases between the two germline ends. Germline-derived CDR1 and CDR2 are SGHRS and YFSETQ. CDR3 length equals 11 residues. The CDR3 is CASRGGETQYF. CDR3 DNA sequence: TGCGCCAGCAGGGGGGGTGAGACCCAGTACTTC.

This clonotype has only a few counts. This may be a read error, as it is one base from a much larger clone. The chain has TRBV20-1 and TRBJ2-1; TRBD2 might be the D (5 bases). Germline values: CDR1 DFQATT, CDR2 SNEGSKA (reference sequence). V was cut by 1 base and J by 1 base, with 5 bases left in between. The CDR3 runs 13 residues. Written as DNA, the CDR3 is TGCAGTGCTAGAGGCGGGTCCTACAATGAGCAGTTCTTC. It specifies CSARGGSYNEQFF.

This clonotype was seen ten or more times. The chain couples TRBV30 to TRBJ1-1; no clear D. Germline loops: CDR1 GTSNPN, CDR2 SVGIG (reference sequence). The CDR3 runs 14 residues. Trimming cost V 1 base and J 0 bases, with 9 bases left between them. Here the CDR3 DNA reads TGTGCCTGGAGTGGGGAACCCATGAACACTGAAGCTTTCTTT. It codes for CAWSGEPMNTEAFF.

This clonotype has just a few counts. The J gene is TRBJ2-7, the V gene TRBV19, with TRBD2 as a possible D gene (8 bases). The CDR3 is 15 amino acids. CDR1 and CDR2 (germline): LNHDA, SQIVND (reference sequence). With 4 bases removed from V and 6 bases from J, the gap between germline ends came to 19 bases. The CDR3 loop reads CASSTIAGQSFEQYF. CDR3 in DNA: TGTGCCAGTAGTACTATAGCGGGACAGAGCTTCGAGCAGTACTTC.

This clonotype was seen many times. The chain recombines TRBV28 with TRBJ2-7; 10 nucleotides line up with TRBD2. Per the germline V gene, CDR1 is MDHEN and CDR2 is SYDVKM. After removal of 0 bases from V and 5 bases from J, the junction contained 4 bases not matched to a gene. The CDR3 contains 15 residues. CDR3 bases: TGTGCCAGCAGTTTATGGGCTAGCGGGAGTCACGAGCAGTACTTC. Translating gives CASSLWASGSHEQYF.

This clonotype occurred a few times. The rearrangement links TRBV18 to TRBJ1-2, with a tentative D call TRBD1 (5 bases). The germline V gene encodes CDR1 KGHSH and CDR2 LQKENI. The V and J ends lost 5 bases and 6 bases respectively, with 13 bases between them. CDR3 length: 13 amino acids. For the CDR3, the DNA is TGTGCCAGCTCAAACGCGAGGGGAGATGGCTACACCTTC. Translation gives CASSNARGDGYTF.

This clonotype has a count of ten or more. The CDR3 sequence is CSAGRGGFYEQYF. In DNA, the CDR3 is TGCAGTGCCGGCAGGGGGGGCTTCTACGAGCAGTACTTC. J is TRBJ2-7 and V is TRBV20-1; the D call may be TRBD1 or TRBD2 (7 bases each). V was trimmed by 6 bases and J by 3 bases, leaving 15 bases between them. Germline V gives CDR1 DFQATT, CDR2 SNEGSKA (reference sequence). The CDR3 is made up of 13 amino acids.

This clonotype was recorded many times. The chain joins TRBV6-1 to TRBJ1-5; TRBD1 agrees at 8 bases. The CDR3 has 15 residues. Germline CDR1 MNHNS, CDR2 SASEGT. The V gene end was trimmed by 3 bases and the J gene end by 7 bases; junction bases not matched to a gene: 8. The CDR3 loop is CASSDGQGAKQPQHF. The CDR3 nucleotides read TGTGCCAGCAGTGATGGGCAGGGGGCGAAGCAGCCCCAGCATTTT.

This clonotype was observed at least ten times. V and J are TRBV6-1 and TRBJ2-7, with D possibly called TRBD1 or TRBD2 (5 bases each). V lost 1 base, J lost 3 bases, and 13 bases lay in between. The length of the CDR3 is 15 residues. The germline gives CDR1 MNHNS, CDR2 SASEGT. The CDR3 loop reads CASSEEGTALYEQYF. Here the CDR3 DNA reads TGTGCCAGCAGTGAAGAGGGGACGGCCCTCTACGAGCAGTACTTC.

This clonotype appeared many times. V usage is TRBV30 and J usage is TRBJ2-7, with 12 positions matching TRBD2. Unmatched junction bases numbered 8, after V lost 3 bases and J lost 2 bases. Per the germline V gene, CDR1 is GTSNPN and CDR2 is SVGIG (reference sequence). CDR3 length: 16 amino acids. CDR3 DNA: TGTGCCTGGAGGGAAGTGGGACTAGCGGGTGCCTACGAGCAGTACTTC. This encodes CAWREVGLAGAYEQYF.